One sample yielded the 19 T cell receptor beta chains listed below, sequenced in a study of follicular helper T cells after annual influenza vaccination. Profiled with immunoSEQ multiplex PCR; TCRdb holds only in-frame clones, not every one. The data show 12,000 or so clones, 80% seen once. Time point reported: 2015-2016 season, pre-vaccination. The input for sequencing was CXCR5+ CD38- circulating T follicular helper cells from blood, taken on the day of influenza vaccination. Documented subset: circulating Tfh, non-naive CD4+CXCR5+PD-1+ (ICOS+CD38+ or ICOS-CD38-). These receptors were collected from an adult who received the influenza vaccine.

This clone showed up just once. The J gene is TRBJ2-5, the V gene TRBV10-2; possibly TRBD1 for D (6 bases). V gave up 3 bases and J gave up 4 bases, with 12 bases separating them. The CDR3 sequence is 14 residues long. Germline V lookup: CDR1 WSHSY, CDR2 SAAADI. The chain's CDR3 is CASSDLTGSETQYF. CDR3 coding DNA: TGCGCCAGCAGTGACCTGACAGGCTCAGAGACCCAGTACTTC.

The chain recombines TRBV30 with TRBJ2-6; D possibly corresponds to TRBD1 (6 bases). The V and J ends lost 7 bases and 4 bases respectively, with 14 bases between them. Per germline, CDR1 GTSNPN and CDR2 SVGIG (reference sequence). The CDR3 is 14 amino acids. In nucleotides, the CDR3 is TGTGCCTCAGGGGTCTCGGGAGGGGCCAACGTCCTGACTTTC. Translated: CASGVSGGANVLTF. The whole variable domain, remainder taken from reference TRBV30 and TRBJ2-6, is SQTIHQWPATLVQPVGSPLSLECTVEGTSNPNLYWYRQAAGRGLQLLFYSVGIGQISSEVPQNLSASRPQDRQFILSSKKLLLSDSGFYLCASGVSGGANVLTFGAGSRLTVL.

The chain combines TRBV5-4 with TRBJ2-5; 7 nucleotides align to TRBD2. CDR1 SGHNT and CDR2 YYREEE come from the germline V gene (reference sequence). Trimming removed 4 bases from V and 4 bases from J; junction bases left unmatched: 10. CDR3 length: 15 residues. CDR3: CASSPGTTAGETQYF. The DNA for the CDR3 is TGTGCCAGCAGCCCGGGGACTACCGCGGGAGAGACCCAGTACTTC.

The CDR3: CASSYSTAGMRLLFF. The CDR3 nucleotides read TGTGCCAGCAGCTATTCAACCGCAGGGATGCGACTGCTTTTCTTT. The rearrangement uses TRBV5-5 and TRBJ1-1; the D gene is possibly TRBD1 (5 bases). The CDR3 sequence is 15 residues long. Trimming pared 3 bases from V and 13 bases from J, leaving 25 bases between. CDR1 and CDR2 (germline): SGHKS, YYEKEE (reference sequence).

In this sample, this clone turned up once. The chain couples TRBV5-1 to TRBJ2-7, with 8 bases aligning to TRBD1. CDR1 and CDR2 from the germline V gene are SGHRS and YFSETQ. After removal of 4 bases from V and 2 bases from J, the junction contained 5 bases not matched to a gene. CDR3 length equals 14 residues. This chain's CDR3 is CASSQPGQAYEQYF. The CDR3 bases are TGCGCCAGCAGCCAACCGGGACAGGCCTACGAGCAGTACTTC.

V is TRBV4-3 and J is TRBJ2-1; 7 bases fit TRBD2. The CDR3 sequence is 18 residues long. Germline lookup yields CDR1 LGHNA and CDR2 YSLEER. The V gene end was trimmed by 2 bases and the J gene end by 6 bases; junction bases not matched to a gene: 16. The CDR3 region is CASSQSSPIASGANEQFF. CDR3 DNA: TGCGCCAGCAGCCAATCCAGCCCCATAGCGAGCGGGGCCAATGAGCAGTTCTTC.

V and J are TRBV28 and TRBJ1-1; the D gene is possibly TRBD1 (6 bases). The ends were cut back, 7 bases at V and 5 bases at J, with 29 bases in the middle. Germline values: CDR1 MDHEN, CDR2 SYDVKM. The CDR3 extends over 18 amino acids. The CDR3 loop reads CASTKRGAGAMSRTEAFF. The CDR3 DNA sequence: TGTGCCAGCACCAAGAGGGGGGCAGGGGCCATGTCCAGGACTGAAGCTTTCTTT.

The gene calls are TRBV14 and TRBJ2-3; D unresolved. Deletions cut 4 bases from V and 1 base from J, with 9 bases between. Germline V gene data show CDR1 as SGHDN and CDR2 as FVKESK. There are 14 residues in the CDR3. The CDR3 loop is CASSLWQGTDTQYF. CDR3 nucleotide sequence: TGTGCCAGCAGCCTGTGGCAGGGCACAGATACGCAGTATTTT. Using reference TRBV14 and TRBJ2-3 for the parts outside the CDR3, the full variable domain is EAGVTQFPSHSVIEKGQTVTLRCDPISGHDNLYWYRRVMGKEIKFLLHFVKESKQDESGMPNNRFLAERTGGTYSTLKVQPAELEDSGVYFCASSLWQGTDTQYFGPGTRLTVL.

This chain uses TRBV13 with TRBJ2-3; 8 nucleotides match TRBD1. The CDR3 loop spans 14 amino acids. V shed 4 bases and J 6 bases; nucleotides not matched to a gene: 6. Germline values: CDR1 PRHDT, CDR2 FYEKMQ (reference sequence). This CDR3 is CASSSGQGWDTQYF. CDR3 DNA sequence: TGTGCCAGCAGCTCAGGACAGGGTTGGGATACGCAGTATTTT. Complete variable domain (other parts from reference TRBV13 and TRBJ2-3): AAGVIQSPRHLIKEKRETATLKCYPIPRHDTVYWYQQGPGQDPQFLISFYEKMQSDKGSIPDRFSAQQFSDYHSELNMSSLELGDSALYFCASSSGQGWDTQYFGPGTRLTVL.

V is TRBV9 and J is TRBJ2-1, with a possible D match to TRBD2 (5 bases). The CDR3 consists of 13 residues. The V gene lost 4 bases and the J gene lost 0 bases, with 5 bases spanning the gap. Germline lookup yields CDR1 SGDLS and CDR2 YYNGEE. CDR3 amino acids: CASSRDSYNEQFF. As DNA, the CDR3 is TGTGCCAGCAGCCGGGACTCCTACAATGAGCAGTTCTTC.

V is TRBV28 and J is TRBJ2-7; D tentatively reads TRBD1 or TRBD2 (6 bases each). Trimming took off 6 bases at V and 2 bases at J, with 20 bases between the two ends. The CDR3 has 16 residues. The germline gives CDR1 MDHEN, CDR2 SYDVKM. CDR3 nucleotide sequence: TGTGCCAGCAGCCAACTGAGGGGGGAACGGGCCTACGAGCAGTACTTC. Its protein is CASSQLRGERAYEQYF. Full variable domain (remainder filled in from reference TRBV28 and TRBJ2-7): DVKVTQSSRYLVKRTGEKVFLECVQDMDHENMFWYRQDPGLGLRLIYFSYDVKMKEKGDIPEGYSVSREKKERFSLILESASTNQTSMYLCASSQLRGERAYEQYFGPGTRLTVT.

The J gene is TRBJ2-3, the V gene TRBV11-2, with D possibly being TRBD1 (5 bases). Germline CDR1 reads SGHAT; CDR2 reads FQNNGV. CDR3 length: 15 residues. Trimming took off 5 bases at V and 3 bases at J, with 15 bases between the two ends. The chain's CDR3 is CASSPLFWTTDTQYF. The CDR3 bases are TGTGCCAGCAGCCCCTTATTTTGGACAACAGATACGCAGTATTTT. Using reference TRBV11-2 and TRBJ2-3 for the parts outside the CDR3, the full variable domain is EAGVAQSPRYKIIEKRQSVAFWCNPISGHATLYWYQQILGQGPKLLIQFQNNGVVDDSQLPKDRFSAERLKGVDSTLKIQPAKLEDSAVYLCASSPLFWTTDTQYFGPGTRLTVL.

This chain connects TRBV6-1 to TRBJ2-3; D unclear. The length of the CDR3 is 12 residues. The V end lost 10 bases, the J end lost 2 bases, and 10 bases lay between the germline ends. CDR1 MNHNS and CDR2 SASEGT come from the germline V gene. In DNA, the CDR3 is TGTGCCACGGAGCAGTACACAGATACGCAGTATTTT. It encodes CATEQYTDTQYF.

In this sample, this clone turned up once. The V and J genes are TRBV6-1 and TRBJ2-2, with a tentative D call TRBD1 (5 bases). CDR1 is MNHNS, CDR2 SASEGT, per germline. CDR3 length: 12 residues. The V end was cut by 5 bases, the J end by 4 bases, with 5 bases between. The CDR3 DNA reads as TGTGCCAGCAGTCAGGGCACCGGGGAGCTGTTTTTT. Its protein product is CASSQGTGELFF.

This clone came up a few times. The chain couples TRBV18 to TRBJ1-2; D ambiguous. The CDR3 has 13 residues. Germline V lookup: CDR1 KGHSH, CDR2 LQKENI. The V gene lost 3 bases and the J gene lost 5 bases, with 10 bases spanning the gap. The CDR3 sequence: CASSPGLGYGYTF. CDR3 nucleotides: TGTGCCAGCTCACCTGGACTGGGATATGGCTACACCTTC.

The gene calls are TRBV5-1 and TRBJ2-1, with D perhaps matching TRBD1 (6 bases). Trimming cost V 6 bases and J 6 bases, with 16 bases left between them. Per the germline V gene, CDR1 is SGHRS and CDR2 is YFSETQ. This CDR3 comprises 14 residues. The CDR3 region is CASTPGASSNEQFF. In DNA form, the CDR3 reads TGCGCCAGCACCCCAGGGGCATCTTCCAATGAGCAGTTCTTC.

The J gene is TRBJ2-7, the V gene TRBV29-1; 7 bases fit TRBD1. Germline V gene lookup returns CDR1 SQVTM and CDR2 ANQGSEA. The CDR3 has 13 amino acids. Trimming removed 3 bases from V and 1 base from J; junction bases left unmatched: 3. The CDR3 coding sequence is TGCAGCGTTGAGGTGGACAGGTCCTACGAGCAGTACTTC. Protein: CSVEVDRSYEQYF.

The chain joins TRBV19 to TRBJ1-5; TRBD1 matches at 8 bases. The germline V gene has CDR1 LNHDA and CDR2 SQIVND (reference sequence). The CDR3 is 14 amino acids. The ends lost 4 bases at V and 8 bases at J; junction bases unmatched: 7. CDR3 coding DNA: TGTGCCAGTAGTACGTACAGGGGGTTCGAGCCCCAGCATTTT. Translation gives CASSTYRGFEPQHF.

V usage is TRBV6-5 and J usage is TRBJ2-7; D gene uncertain. The ends were cut back, 7 bases at V and 3 bases at J, with 16 bases in the middle. Germline values: CDR1 MNHEY, CDR2 SVGAGI. The CDR3 sequence is 14 residues long. This CDR3 reads CASTPGRSFYEQYF. CDR3 coding DNA: TGTGCCAGCACTCCCGGACGGAGCTTCTACGAGCAGTACTTC.